Each of the 17 T cell receptor beta chains below was sequenced from the same sample in a study of CD8 T cells in ankylosing spondylitis. One entry per CDR3 protein results from TCRdb running MiXCR on the 5' RACE reads. The profile shows about 240,000 distinct CDR3 sequences, 24% of them singletons. The sequencing sample was made of blood, either unsorted or a sorted T cell fraction (not recorded which). Receptors originate from a male donor with ankylosing spondylitis or in good health (not recorded which).

This clonotype was seen only a few times. The chain uses TRBV20-1 and TRBJ2-5, with D perhaps TRBD1 (5 bases). Germline loops: CDR1 DFQATT, CDR2 SNEGSKA (reference sequence). The CDR3 contains 12 residues. The CDR3 here is CQGRAGSETQYF. The CDR3, as DNA: TGCCAAGGACGGGCAGGGTCGGAGACCCAGTACTTC.

This clonotype appeared a few times. The V call is TRBV4-2, the J call TRBJ2-7; 8 nucleotides align to TRBD1. V trimming: 4 bases; J trimming: 6 bases; junction bases outside the gene matches: 8. From germline, CDR1 is LGHNA and CDR2 YNFKEQ. This CDR3 contains 14 residues. This chain's CDR3 is CASSPDRATLEQYF. For the CDR3, the DNA is TGTGCCAGCAGCCCGGACAGGGCGACGCTCGAGCAGTACTTC.

The rearrangement joins TRBV10-3 to TRBJ2-1; D not certain. Germline CDR1 and CDR2: ENHRY and SYGVKD. This CDR3 is 13 amino acids long. V was trimmed by 2 bases and J by 6 bases, leaving 8 bases between them. The CDR3, as DNA: TGTGCCATCAGTGAGAGGTCCCCCAATGAGCAGTTCTTC. Its protein product is CAISERSPNEQFF.

The chain combines TRBV12-3 or TRBV12-4 with TRBJ2-3; either TRBD1 or TRBD2 may supply D (6 bases each). The CDR3 has 14 residues. V lost 10 bases, J lost 6 bases, and 20 bases lay in between. CDR3 region: CATLSGAGSDTQYF. CDR3 DNA sequence: TGTGCCACCCTTTCAGGGGCGGGGTCGGATACGCAGTATTTT.

In its sample, this clonotype was seen many times. The chain employs TRBV9 and TRBJ2-1; 8 bases are a match to TRBD2. V shed 7 bases and J 4 bases; nucleotides not matched to a gene: 4. CDR3 size: 13 residues. Germline V gene sequence: CDR1 SGDLS, CDR2 YYNGEE. The DNA of the CDR3 is TGTGCCAGCGGACGGGGGGGTTACAATGAGCAGTTCTTC. This codes for CASGRGGYNEQFF. The variable domain in full, with the rest retrieved from reference TRBV9 and TRBJ2-1, is DSGVTQTPKHLITATGQRVTLRCSPRSGDLSVYWYQQSLDQGLQFLIQYYNGEERAKGNILERFSAQQFPDLHSELNLSSLELGDSALYFCASGRGGYNEQFFGPGTRLTVL.

This clonotype was recorded many times. An end of the junction does not agree with germline; a read error may underlie this. The chain is built from TRBV11-3 and TRBJ2-2; no clear D gene. The CDR3 is made up of 14 amino acids. Germline V gene lookup returns CDR1 SGHNT and CDR2 YENEEA. CDR3 DNA sequence: TGTGCCACCAGCTTTACACAGAACACCGGGGAGCTGTTTTTT. It is translated as CATSFTQNTGELFF. Full variable domain (missing parts from reference TRBV11-3 and TRBJ2-2): EAGVVQSPRYKIIEKKQPVAFWCNPISGHNTLYWYLQNLGQGPELLIRYENEEAVDDSQLPKDRFSAERLKGVDSTLKIQPAELGDSAVYLCATSFTQNTGELFFGEGSRLTVL.

The chain links TRBV10-2 to TRBJ2-7; D tentatively fits TRBD1 or TRBD2 (5 bases each). Germline CDR1 WSHSY, CDR2 SAAADI. The CDR3 has 13 residues. V gave up 10 bases and J gave up 4 bases, with 17 bases separating them. In nucleotides, the CDR3 is TGCGCCACGAGCAGAGGGGTTGGGTACGAGCAGTACTTC. This translates into CATSRGVGYEQYF.

The gene calls are TRBV18 and TRBJ2-6; D is uncertain. The V and J ends lost 2 bases and 0 bases respectively, with 5 bases between them. CDR3 length equals 15 residues. Germline CDR1 and CDR2: KGHSH and LQKENI. In nucleotides, the CDR3 is TGTGCCAGCTCACCAGGACCCTCTGGGGCCAACGTCCTGACTTTC. Protein sequence: CASSPGPSGANVLTF.

The chain is built from TRBV2 and TRBJ2-7; no definite D call. Germline lookup yields CDR1 SNHLY and CDR2 FYNNEI. The V gene lost 5 bases and the J gene lost 4 bases, with 9 bases spanning the gap. The CDR3 is 12 residues long. Here the CDR3 reads CASSWVRYEQYF. Here the CDR3 DNA reads TGTGCCAGCAGTTGGGTTCGTTACGAGCAGTACTTC.

This clonotype was detected only a few times. This sequence joins TRBV12-3 or TRBV12-4 and TRBJ1-3, with D possibly being TRBD1 (6 bases). The V and J ends lost 6 bases and 0 bases respectively, with 9 bases between them. This CDR3 has 14 residues. The CDR3 is CASSTGYSGNTIYF. The CDR3 DNA sequence: TGTGCCAGCAGCACAGGGTACTCTGGAAACACCATATATTTT.

This clonotype was counted between two and nine times. This rearrangement joins TRBV20-1 to TRBJ2-7; D gene ambiguous. This CDR3 contains 12 residues. Germline CDR1 is DFQATT and CDR2 is SNEGSKA (reference sequence). V lost 1 base and J 10 bases, leaving 14 bases between the germline ends. The CDR3 DNA is TGCAGTGCTAGAGGCCCCGGACGAACCCAGTACTTC. Protein product: CSARGPGRTQYF.

The chain uses TRBV10-3 and TRBJ2-2; 10 positions agree with TRBD2. From germline, CDR1 is ENHRY and CDR2 SYGVKD. The CDR3 loop spans 16 amino acids. The V and J ends lost 7 bases and 3 bases, in that order; junction bases with no gene match: 8. The chain's CDR3 is CAITRGLARDTGELFF. In DNA, the CDR3 is TGTGCCATCACTAGGGGACTAGCGCGCGACACCGGGGAGCTGTTTTTT.

This clonotype was seen a handful of times. The chain carries TRBV12-3 or TRBV12-4 and TRBJ2-5; maybe TRBD2 (5 bases). Between the trimmed V and J ends, which lost 8 bases and 5 bases, there was a span of 15 bases. The length of the CDR3 is 13 residues. As DNA, the CDR3 is TGTGCCAGCGCCGGAGGTTCGAGGGAGACCCAGTACTTC. It yields the protein CASAGGSRETQYF.

This clonotype was seen many times. V usage is TRBV10-3 and J usage is TRBJ2-5, with TRBD1 as a possible D gene (6 bases). The CDR3 totals 14 residues. Germline assignment: CDR1 ENHRY and CDR2 SYGVKD. Trimming left V 4 bases short and J 1 base short, with 10 bases between. The CDR3 loop reads CAISVQGPQETQYF. CDR3 nucleotide sequence: TGTGCCATCAGTGTGCAGGGGCCCCAAGAGACCCAGTACTTC.

This clonotype has only a few counts. CDR3 amino acids: CAISQQGDLNEQFF. The CDR3 coding sequence is TGTGCCATCAGCCAACAGGGGGACCTCAATGAGCAGTTCTTC. The J gene is TRBJ2-1, the V gene TRBV10-3; 8 nucleotides align to TRBD1. Looked up from germline, CDR1 is ENHRY and CDR2 is SYGVKD. V lost 6 bases, J lost 6 bases, and 7 bases stayed unmatched. This CDR3 is built from 14 residues.

This clonotype was counted a few times. J is TRBJ2-3 and V is TRBV20-1; 11 bases align to TRBD2. The CDR3 sequence is 16 residues long. CDR1 is DFQATT, CDR2 SNEGSKA, per germline (reference sequence). With V trimmed by 0 bases and J by 1 base, 3 bases remained unmatched. CDR3 DNA sequence: TGCAGTGCTAGAGATACACTAGCGGGGGGCACAGATACGCAGTATTTT. Translating gives CSARDTLAGGTDTQYF.

This clonotype was seen ten or more times. The chain is built from TRBV20-1 and TRBJ2-2; D not certain. Between the trimmed V and J ends, which lost 0 bases and 6 bases, there was a span of 20 bases. Germline-derived CDR1 and CDR2 are DFQATT and SNEGSKA (reference sequence). CDR3 length equals 17 residues. For the CDR3, the DNA is TGCAGTGCTAGAGATCCCCGGGCCAGTCTAACCCCCGGGGAGCTGTTTTTT. It encodes CSARDPRASLTPGELFF.